Sequencing of this T cell receptor (beta chain) was carried out in a study of spatial heterogeneity in lung cancer. Study-wide findings and caveats: Mutation tallies in tumors tracked expanded intratumoral alpha and beta TCR counts.

Trimming at V came to 4 bases and at J to 10 bases, leaving 18 bases not matched to a gene. Per the germline V gene, CDR1 is SGHNT and CDR2 is YYREEE (reference sequence). The CDR3 loop spans 17 amino acids. TCRdb reanalysed the 5' RACE reads using MiXCR and keeps one entry per CDR3 protein. The sample records about 20,000 distinct CDR3 sequences, about 15% being singletons. This clonotype appeared a few times. What it binds is not known. As for time point: sample taken at primary tumor resection. The TCR comes from a female donor with early-stage non-small cell lung cancer. The input for sequencing was lung tumor tissue, taken at surgery. The chain uses TRBV5-4 and TRBJ2-1; TRBD1 matches 9 bases. CDR3 residues: CASSPARPIQGAGEQFF. CDR3 coding DNA: TGTGCCAGCAGCCCCGCCAGGCCAATACAGGGGGCGGGGGAGCAGTTCTTC.